Described below is a single T cell receptor (beta chain) sequence and its context. From germline, CDR1 is SGDLS and CDR2 YYNGEE. This CDR3 has 14 residues. Germline trimming cut 4 bases from V and 0 bases from J; bases unmatched to any gene: 2. The method was immunoSEQ multiplex PCR; TCRdb's version includes in-frame clones alone and lacks a portion of them. The sample records 200,000 to 250,000 clones, roughly 84% being singletons. This sample stems from a study of blood T cell repertoires in COVID-19. The sample taken for sequencing was PBMCs or T cells enriched from blood (not recorded which). The gene calls are TRBV9 and TRBJ1-2; 8 positions agree with TRBD1. The clonotype comes from a woman aged 40 to 49 who had recovered from COVID-19. DNA of the CDR3: TGTGCCAGCAGCCGGGACAGGTCTAACTATGGCTACACCTTC. Its protein product is CASSRDRSNYGYTF.